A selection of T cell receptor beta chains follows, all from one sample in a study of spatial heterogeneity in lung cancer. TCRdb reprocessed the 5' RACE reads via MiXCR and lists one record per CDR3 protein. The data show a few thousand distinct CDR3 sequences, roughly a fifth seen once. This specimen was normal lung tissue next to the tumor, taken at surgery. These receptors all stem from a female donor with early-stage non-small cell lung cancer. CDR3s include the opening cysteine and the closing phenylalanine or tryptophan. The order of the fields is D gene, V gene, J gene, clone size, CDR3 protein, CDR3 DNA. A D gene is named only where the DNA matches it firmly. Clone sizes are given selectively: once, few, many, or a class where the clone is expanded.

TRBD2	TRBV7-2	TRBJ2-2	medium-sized	CASSLGGSAGELFF	TGTGCCAGCAGCTTGGGAGGGAGTGCCGGGGAGCTGTTTTTT
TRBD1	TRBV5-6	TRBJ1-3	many	CASSLVGGGSAGNTIYF	TGTGCCAGCAGCTTGGTTGGAGGGGGCAGTGCTGGAAACACCATATATTTT
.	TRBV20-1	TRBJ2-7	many	CSARGAGYEQYF	TGCAGTGCTAGAGGTGCCGGATACGAGCAGTACTTC
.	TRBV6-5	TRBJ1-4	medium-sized	CASSLTQGNEKLFF	TGTGCCAGCAGTTTAACGCAGGGGAATGAAAAACTGTTTTTT
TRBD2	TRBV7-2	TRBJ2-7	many	CASSLSSGGIYEQYF	TGTGCCAGCAGCCTTTCTAGCGGGGGGATTTACGAGCAGTACTTC
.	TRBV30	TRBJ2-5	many	CAWSNQETQYF	TGTGCCTGGAGTAACCAAGAGACCCAGTACTTC
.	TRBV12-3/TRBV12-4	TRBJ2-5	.	CASSLGGAETQYF	TGTGCCAGCAGTTTAGGTGGGGCAGAGACCCAGTACTTC
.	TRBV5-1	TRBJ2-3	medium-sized	CASSLEGSRLNTDTQYF	TGCGCCAGCAGCTTGGAAGGGTCACGATTGAACACAGATACGCAGTATTTT
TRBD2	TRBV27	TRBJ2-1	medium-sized	CASSPAPPTSGGKNEQFF	TGTGCCAGCAGTCCCGCACCCCCGACTAGCGGCGGAAAGAATGAGCAGTTCTTC
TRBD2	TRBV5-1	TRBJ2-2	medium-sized	CASSFFPGLENTGELFF	TGCGCCAGCAGCTTCTTCCCGGGACTAGAGAACACCGGGGAGCTGTTTTTT
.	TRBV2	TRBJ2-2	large	CASSEDRAGELFF	TGTGCCAGCAGTGAAGACAGGGCCGGGGAGCTGTTTTTT
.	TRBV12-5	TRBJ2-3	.	CASGLDSSTDTQYF	TGTGCTAGTGGTTTGGACTCTAGCACAGATACGCAGTATTTT
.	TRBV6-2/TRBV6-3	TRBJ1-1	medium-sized	CASSGGVRGTEAFF	TGTGCCAGCAGTGGGGGGGTCCGAGGCACTGAAGCTTTCTTT
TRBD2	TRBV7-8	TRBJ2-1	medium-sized	CASSFETSLNEQFF	TGTGCCAGCAGCTTTGAGACTAGCCTAAATGAGCAGTTCTTC
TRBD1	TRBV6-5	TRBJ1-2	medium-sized	CASAQTGGNYGYTF	TGTGCCAGCGCCCAGACAGGGGGTAACTATGGCTACACCTTC
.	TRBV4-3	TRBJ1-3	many	CASSQDVETSGNTIYF	TGCGCCAGCAGCCAAGATGTGGAGACCTCTGGAAACACCATATATTTT
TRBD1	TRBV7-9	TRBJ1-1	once	CASSFSGQGAHAEAFF	TGTGCCAGCAGCTTCTCGGGACAGGGGGCTCACGCTGAAGCTTTCTTT
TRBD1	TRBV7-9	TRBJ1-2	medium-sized	CASSPTGGHGYTF	TGTGCCAGCAGCCCAACAGGGGGTCATGGCTACACCTTC
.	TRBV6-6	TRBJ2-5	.	CASSYSEGPETQYF	TGTGCCAGCAGTTACTCGGAGGGGCCGGAGACCCAGTACTTC
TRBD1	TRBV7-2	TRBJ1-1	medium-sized	CASSLAQGGGEAFF	TGTGCCAGCAGCTTGGCCCAGGGGGGAGGTGAAGCTTTCTTT
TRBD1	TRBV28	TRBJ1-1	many	CASRLPGQLTEAFF	TGTGCCAGCAGGCTCCCGGGACAGCTCACTGAAGCTTTCTTT
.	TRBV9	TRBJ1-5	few	CVSSATGFPDQPQHF	TGTGTCAGCAGCGCCACAGGGTTCCCTGATCAGCCCCAGCATTTT
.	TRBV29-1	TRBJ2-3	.	CSEYSGTDTQYF	TGCAGCGAATACAGCGGCACAGATACGCAGTATTTT
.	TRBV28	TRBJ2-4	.	CASSLWPLAKNIQYF	TGTGCCAGCAGTTTATGGCCCCTAGCCAAAAACATTCAGTACTTC
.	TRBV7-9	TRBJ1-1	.	CASTEGTEAFF	TGTGCCAGCACCGAGGGCACTGAAGCTTTCTTT
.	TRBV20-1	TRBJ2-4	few	CSAREGLQGNIQYF	TGCAGTGCTAGGGAGGGATTACAGGGGAACATTCAGTACTTC
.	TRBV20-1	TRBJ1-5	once	CSAKDSSSNQPQHF	TGCAGTGCTAAAGACAGTTCGAGCAATCAGCCCCAGCATTTT
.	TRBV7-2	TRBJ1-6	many	CASSFNEGHSPLHF	TGTGCCAGCAGCTTTAACGAGGGACATTCACCCCTCCACTTT
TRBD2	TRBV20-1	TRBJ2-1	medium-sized	CSARALAGGSSYNEQFF	TGCAGTGCTAGAGCCCTAGCGGGGGGGAGCTCCTACAATGAGCAGTTCTTC
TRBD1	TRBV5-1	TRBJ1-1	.	CASTTAGTANTEAFF	TGCGCCAGCACCACTGCCGGGACAGCTAACACTGAAGCTTTCTTT
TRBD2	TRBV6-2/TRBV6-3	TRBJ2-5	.	CASSSHGLAEETQYF	TGTGCCAGCAGTTCCCATGGACTAGCGGAAGAGACCCAGTACTTC
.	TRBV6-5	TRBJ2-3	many	CASSPRYSTDTQYF	TGTGCCAGCAGTCCGAGGTATAGCACAGATACGCAGTATTTT
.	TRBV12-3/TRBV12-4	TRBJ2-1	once	CASSPRPNEQFF	TGTGCCAGCAGTCCGCGACCAAATGAGCAGTTCTTC
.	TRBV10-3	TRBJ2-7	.	CAISEDGSYEQYF	TGTGCCATCAGTGAGGACGGGAGCTACGAGCAGTACTTC
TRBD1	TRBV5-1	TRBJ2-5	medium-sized	CASSPDRVGQETQYF	TGCGCCAGCAGCCCGGACAGGGTCGGGCAAGAGACCCAGTACTTC
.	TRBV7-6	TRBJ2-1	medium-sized	CASSFGGAQYNEQFF	TGTGCCAGCAGCTTTGGCGGGGCCCAATACAATGAGCAGTTCTTC
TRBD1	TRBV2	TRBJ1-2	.	CASSVIGGTVLNGYTF	TGTGCCAGCAGTGTCATAGGGGGCACAGTCTTGAATGGCTACACCTTC
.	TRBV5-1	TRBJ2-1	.	CASSADNEQFF	TGCGCCAGCAGCGCCGACAATGAGCAGTTCTTC
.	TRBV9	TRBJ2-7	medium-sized	CASSVNCVCQGRTKGMYEQYF	TGTGCCAGCAGCGTAAATTGTGTCTGTCAGGGGCGGACAAAGGGGATGTACGAGCAGTACTTC
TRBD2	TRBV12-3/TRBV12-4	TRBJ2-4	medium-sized	CASRNLAGVAKNIQYF	TGTGCCAGCAGAAACTTAGCGGGAGTAGCCAAAAACATTCAGTACTTC
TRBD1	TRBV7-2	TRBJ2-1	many	CASSLRAEGQNNEQFF	TGTGCCAGCAGCCTTAGGGCCGAGGGACAGAACAATGAGCAGTTCTTC
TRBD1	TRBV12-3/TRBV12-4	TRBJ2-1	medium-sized	CASSRTGAQHNEQFF	TGTGCCAGCAGTCGTACAGGGGCCCAGCACAATGAGCAGTTCTTC
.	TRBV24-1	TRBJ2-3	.	CATSVGGTDTQYF	TGTGCCACCAGTGTAGGCGGCACAGATACGCAGTATTTT
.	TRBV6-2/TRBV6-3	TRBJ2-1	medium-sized	CATAGRGNEQFF	TGTGCCACCGCCGGACGCGGGAATGAGCAGTTCTTC
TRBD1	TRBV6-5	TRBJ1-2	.	CASSYSNRGYSYGYTF	TGTGCCAGCAGTTACTCGAACAGGGGATATAGCTATGGCTACACCTTC
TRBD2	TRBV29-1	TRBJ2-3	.	CSVPTSNGPGTDTQYF	TGCAGCGTCCCGACTAGCAACGGGCCTGGTACAGATACGCAGTATTTT
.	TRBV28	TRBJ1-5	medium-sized	CASSSAGGDSNQPQHF	TGTGCCAGCAGTTCCGCGGGGGGGGATAGCAATCAGCCCCAGCATTTT
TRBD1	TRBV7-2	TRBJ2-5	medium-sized	CASGAQGAPQETQYF	TGTGCCAGCGGGGCGCAGGGGGCCCCACAAGAGACCCAGTACTTC
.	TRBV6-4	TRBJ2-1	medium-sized	CASSDSGGHNEQFF	TGTGCCAGCAGTGACTCGGGCGGCCACAATGAGCAGTTCTTC
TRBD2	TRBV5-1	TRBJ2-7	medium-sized	CASSLSSGPLDEQYF	TGCGCCAGCAGCTTATCTAGCGGGCCCTTGGACGAGCAGTACTTC
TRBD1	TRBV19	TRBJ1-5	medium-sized	CASSIVGLGDSLNQPQHF	TGTGCCAGTAGTATAGTTGGTCTTGGGGACAGCCTGAATCAGCCCCAGCATTTT
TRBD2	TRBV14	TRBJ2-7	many	CASSQLAGAGGSYEQYF	TGTGCCAGCAGTCAGCTGGCAGGGGCGGGAGGTTCCTACGAGCAGTACTTC
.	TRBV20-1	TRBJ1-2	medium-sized	CSAIGRAAYGYTF	TGCAGTGCTATCGGGAGGGCCGCCTATGGCTACACCTTC
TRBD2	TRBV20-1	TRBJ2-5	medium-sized	CSASLRTGGAETQYF	TGCAGTGCTAGCCTCAGGACCGGGGGGGCCGAGACCCAGTACTTC
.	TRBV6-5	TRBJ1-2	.	CASSTSAFRGYTF	TGTGCCAGCAGTACTTCAGCTTTCCGTGGCTACACCTTC
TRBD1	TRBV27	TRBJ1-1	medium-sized	CASSLDRRRGMNTEAFF	TGTGCCAGCAGTTTGGACAGGCGAAGGGGCATGAACACTGAAGCTTTCTTT